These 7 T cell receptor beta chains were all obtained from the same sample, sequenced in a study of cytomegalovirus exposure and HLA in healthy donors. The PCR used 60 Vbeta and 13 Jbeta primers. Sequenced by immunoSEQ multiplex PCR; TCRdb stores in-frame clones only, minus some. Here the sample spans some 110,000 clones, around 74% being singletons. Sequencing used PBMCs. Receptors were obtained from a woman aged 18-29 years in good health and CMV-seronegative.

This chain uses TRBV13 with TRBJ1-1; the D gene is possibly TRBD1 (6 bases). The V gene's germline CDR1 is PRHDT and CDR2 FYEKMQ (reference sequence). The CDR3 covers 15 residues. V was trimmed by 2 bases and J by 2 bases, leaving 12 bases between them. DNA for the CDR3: TGTGCCAGCAGCTTAATGGGGGCGCTTAACACTGAAGCTTTCTTT. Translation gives CASSLMGALNTEAFF.

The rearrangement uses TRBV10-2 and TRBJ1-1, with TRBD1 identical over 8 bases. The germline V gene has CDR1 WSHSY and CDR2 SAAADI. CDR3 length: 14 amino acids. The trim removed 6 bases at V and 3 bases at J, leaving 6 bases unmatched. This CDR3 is CASSPQGGDTEAFF. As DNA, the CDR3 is TGCGCCAGCAGCCCACAGGGGGGGGACACTGAAGCTTTCTTT.

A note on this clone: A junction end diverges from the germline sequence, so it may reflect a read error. Written as DNA, the CDR3 is TGCGCCAGCAGCTTGGCCGGGGGGGTGGACTCGCGAAAGTTC. It codes for CASSLAGGVDSRKF. The rearrangement links TRBV5-1 to TRBJ2-7; 8 bases are a match to TRBD2. The CDR3 consists of 14 residues. Germline V lookup: CDR1 SGHRS, CDR2 YFSETQ.

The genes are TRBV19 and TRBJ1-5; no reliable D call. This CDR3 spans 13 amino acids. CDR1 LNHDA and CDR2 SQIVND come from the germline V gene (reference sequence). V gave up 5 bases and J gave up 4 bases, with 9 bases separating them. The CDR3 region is CASSEVGNQPQHF. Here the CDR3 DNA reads TGTGCCAGTAGTGAGGTCGGAAATCAGCCCCAGCATTTT. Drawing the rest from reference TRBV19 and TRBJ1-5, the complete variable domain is DGGITQSPKYLFRKEGQNVTLSCEQNLNHDAMYWYRQDPGQGLRLIYYSQIVNDFQKGDIAEGYSVSREKKESFPLTVTSAQKNPTAFYLCASSEVGNQPQHFGDGTRLSIL.

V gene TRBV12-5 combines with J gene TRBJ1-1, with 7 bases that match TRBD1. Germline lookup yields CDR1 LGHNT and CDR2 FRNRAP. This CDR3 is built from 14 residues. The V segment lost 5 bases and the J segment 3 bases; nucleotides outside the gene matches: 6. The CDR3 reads CASGHRGRDTEAFF. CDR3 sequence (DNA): TGTGCTAGTGGTCACAGGGGTCGGGACACTGAAGCTTTCTTT.

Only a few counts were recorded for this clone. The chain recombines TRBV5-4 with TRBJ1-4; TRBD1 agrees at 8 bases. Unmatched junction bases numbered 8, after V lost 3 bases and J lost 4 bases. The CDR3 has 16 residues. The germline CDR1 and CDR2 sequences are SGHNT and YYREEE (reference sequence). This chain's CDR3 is CASSSGTGFDNEKLFF. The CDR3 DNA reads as TGTGCCAGCAGCTCCGGGACAGGTTTTGATAATGAAAAACTGTTTTTT.

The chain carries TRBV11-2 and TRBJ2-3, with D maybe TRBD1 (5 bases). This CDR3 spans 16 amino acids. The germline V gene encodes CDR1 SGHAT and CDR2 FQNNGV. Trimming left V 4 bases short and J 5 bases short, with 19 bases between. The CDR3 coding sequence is TGTGCCAGCAGCTCGACGTACCTTGGGGCGGTAGATACGCAGTATTTT. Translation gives CASSSTYLGAVDTQYF.